This TCR beta chain was obtained from a study of early T cells in non-severe SARS-CoV-2 infection. Study-level information: Chains from this unsorted whole-blood bulk RNA could not be paired.

By frequency in the sample, this clonotype is medium-sized (0.01 to 0.1%). Germline CDR1 LGHDT, CDR2 YNNKEL (reference sequence). V lost 5 bases, J lost 3 bases, and 17 bases lay in between. The CDR3 has 15 residues. Separate cDNA molecules each had unique molecular identifiers attached to them. TCRdb reanalysed the 5' RACE reads using MiXCR and keeps one entry per CDR3 protein. Of over 7,500 distinct CDR3 sequences in the sample, roughly 5% are singletons; the top ten hold under 10%. The sequence was collected from an adult who was a healthcare worker with PCR-confirmed SARS-CoV-2 infection or an uninfected control (not recorded which). J is TRBJ2-7 and V is TRBV3-1; tentatively, D is TRBD2 (6 bases). The sample taken for sequencing was whole blood. The CDR3 region has the DNA TGTGCCAGCAGCTCCGGGACTGGGCCTGTCTACGAGCAGTACTTC. Translating it yields CASSSGTGPVYEQYF.